The subject of this entry is one TCR beta chain. Its antigen is not known. The study ran its PCR with 60 Vbeta and 13 Jbeta primers. Profiled with immunoSEQ multiplex PCR; TCRdb holds only in-frame clones, not every one. The sample holds about 160,000 clones, roughly 79% seen once. This sample is drawn from a study of cytomegalovirus exposure and HLA in healthy donors. Regarding the study as a whole: TCR beta V- and J-gene trimming was later associated with a missense DCLRE1C variant. Sequencing artifact likely explains a cluster of highly shared sequence variants.

V lost 3 bases, J lost 5 bases, and 2 bases stayed unmatched. The length of the CDR3 is 14 residues. CDR1 SGDLS and CDR2 YYNGEE come from the germline V gene. This chain uses TRBV9 with TRBJ1-6; TRBD1 matches at 7 bases. This receptor was taken from a woman aged 50 to 60 in good health and CMV-seronegative. The specimen sequenced was PBMCs. The CDR3 protein is CASSEDRNNSPLHF. The CDR3 coding sequence is TGTGCCAGCAGCGAGGACAGGAATAATTCACCCCTCCACTTT.